The clone carrying this TCR beta chain was observed many times. The record originates from a study of identical twins. MiXCR was run by TCRdb on the 5' RACE reads, yielding one entry per CDR3 protein. Here the sample spans some 660,000 distinct CDR3 sequences, less than 10% being singletons. The germline CDR1 and CDR2 sequences are SEHNR and FQNEAQ (reference sequence). CDR3 size: 14 residues. Trimming removed 6 bases from V and 5 bases from J, with 11 bases in between. The same specimen was also included in a second study, on yellow fever vaccine responses in identical twins.

This TCR was recovered from a woman between 18 and 29 years old in good health. V and J are TRBV7-9 and TRBJ1-6; D is undetermined. Material: PBMCs. This chain's CDR3 is CASSLDGNNSPLHF. Here the CDR3 DNA reads TGTGCCAGCAGTCTGGACGGGAATAATTCACCCCTCCACTTT.